In this sample, the clone carrying this T cell receptor (beta chain) turned up many times. MiXCR re-clonotyped the PCR reads for TCRdb. Here the sample spans about 33,000 clones, about 10% being singletons. The data derive from a study of metastatic and nonmetastatic thyroid tumors. Not a single patient had been given any form of treatment at any point before undergoing thyroid surgery. CDR1 and CDR2 (germline): SGHRS, YFSETQ. The V segment lost 4 bases and the J segment 2 bases; nucleotides outside the gene matches: 8. The CDR3 covers 15 residues. The sample was blood. The chain links TRBV5-1 to TRBJ1-2; 7 bases fit TRBD1. The TCR originated in a female donor with papillary thyroid cancer or a benign thyroid nodule (not recorded which). Some clones in this sample may be carry-over from other donors' samples. Written as DNA, the CDR3 is TGCGCCAGCAGCCCTGGACAGGCCCCCAACTATGGCTACACCTTC. It yields the protein CASSPGQAPNYGYTF.